Following are 29 T cell receptor beta chains from one sample sequenced in a study of cytomegalovirus exposure and HLA in healthy donors. Researchers ran the PCR with 60 Vbeta and 13 Jbeta primers. The protocol was immunoSEQ multiplex PCR, while the TCRdb copy is restricted to in-frame clones and leaves out a portion. The data contain about 110,000 clones, 75% of them seen just once; the ten biggest clones take up around 2.5%. Source material: PBMCs. These receptors were collected from a man aged 35 to 55 in good health and CMV-seronegative.

In this sample, this clone turned up once. The chain couples TRBV19 to TRBJ2-3; unclear D gene. The CDR3 has 14 residues. With 4 bases removed from V and 1 base from J, the gap between germline ends came to 9 bases. Germline lookup yields CDR1 LNHDA and CDR2 SQIVND (reference sequence). The CDR3 loop is CASSTSTRTDTQYF. The CDR3 DNA is TGTGCCAGTAGTACCTCTACCCGCACAGATACGCAGTATTTT.

The chain employs TRBV5-1 and TRBJ1-1, with 7 bases lining up with TRBD1. Per germline, CDR1 SGHRS and CDR2 YFSETQ. There are 14 residues in the CDR3. Germline trimming cut 0 bases from V and 5 bases from J; bases unmatched to any gene: 4. CDR3: CASSLERGPTEAFF. CDR3 coding DNA: TGCGCCAGCAGCTTGGAGAGGGGGCCAACTGAAGCTTTCTTT.

This clone appeared a single time. This chain uses TRBV21-1 with TRBJ2-7; the table's D call, TRBD1, has no DNA check behind it. TRBV21-1 is given as a pseudogene. This CDR3 comprises 18 residues. The CDR3: CASSLGPILRSPSYEQYF. CDR3 bases: TGTGCCAGCAGCCTGGGTCCTATCCTCAGGTCTCCTTCCTACGAGCAGTACTTC.

The chain carries TRBV2 and TRBJ1-6; D remains ambiguous. CDR1 is SNHLY and CDR2 is FYNNEI in the germline V gene. The CDR3 is made up of 13 amino acids. V was cut by 5 bases and J by 7 bases, with 9 bases left in between. Here the CDR3 DNA reads TGTGCCAGCAGTAGAGGGATAAATTCACCCCTCCACTTT. Translating gives CASSRGINSPLHF.

The rearrangement uses TRBV7-2 and TRBJ1-4, with D possibly matching TRBD1 (5 bases). Per germline, CDR1 SGHTA and CDR2 FQGNSA. Trimming took 3 bases from V and 6 from J, leaving 14 bases between them. This CDR3 contains 15 residues. The CDR3: CASSFNGGGHEKLFF. DNA of the CDR3: TGTGCCAGCAGCTTTAACGGGGGGGGTCATGAAAAACTGTTTTTT.

The V gene is TRBV19, the J gene TRBJ1-6; 8 bases line up with TRBD1. Germline CDR1 and CDR2: LNHDA and SQIVND (reference sequence). The CDR3 spans 15 residues. J lost 8 bases, V lost 9 bases, and 12 bases had no gene match. The CDR3 is CASQKTGQGDSPLHF. CDR3 nucleotide sequence: TGTGCCAGCCAGAAAACCGGACAGGGCGATTCACCCCTCCACTTT.

The rearrangement links TRBV2 to TRBJ2-5; D uncertain. The J call is doubtful: the DNA matches TRBJ2-7 better. This CDR3 comprises 14 residues. From germline, CDR1 is SNHLY and CDR2 FYNNEI. CDR3 in DNA: TGTGCCAGCAGTGTCACCCGAACTGACTACGAGCAGTACTTC. Residues: CASSVTRTDYEQYF.

V is TRBV18 and J is TRBJ2-7; the D is unclear. Trimming removed 3 bases at V and 0 bases at J, with 9 bases between. Germline lookup yields CDR1 KGHSH and CDR2 LQKENI. This CDR3 comprises 14 residues. The CDR3 loop reads CASSPDSRSYEQYF. CDR3 coding DNA: TGTGCCAGCTCACCCGACTCCCGCTCCTACGAGCAGTACTTC.

This clone was seen more than once but under ten times. Written as DNA, the CDR3 is TGTGCCAGCAGCGTCGGGACAGGGGCGTATGAAAAACTGTTTTTT. Residues: CASSVGTGAYEKLFF. V gene TRBV5-6 combines with J gene TRBJ1-4; 10 bases fit TRBD1. In germline, CDR1 is SGHDT, CDR2 YYEEEE. V was clipped by 4 bases and J by 6 bases; unmatched bases: 6. The CDR3 sequence is 15 residues long.

As for this clone: A read error may account for a junction end that differs from germline. The chain recombines TRBV7-9 with TRBJ2-3; 11 bases agree with TRBD2. The germline V gene encodes CDR1 SEHNR and CDR2 FQNEAQ (reference sequence). This CDR3 is 16 amino acids long. CDR3 coding DNA: TGTTCCAGCAGCCGTGGGACTAGCGGCTTCACAGATACGCAGTATTTT. It specifies CSSSRGTSGFTDTQYF.

This clone came up a few times. The chain employs TRBV15 and TRBJ1-4; no reliable D call. The CDR3 loop spans 15 amino acids. The germline V and J ends were trimmed by 3 bases and 0 bases, with 8 bases remaining between them. Germline V gene lookup returns CDR1 LNHNV and CDR2 YYDKDF (reference sequence). The CDR3 sequence is CATSSPKSTNEKLFF. CDR3 sequence (DNA): TGTGCCACCAGCAGTCCTAAATCAACTAATGAAAAACTGTTTTTT.

The J gene is TRBJ1-1, the V gene TRBV10-3; unclear D gene. The V gene's germline CDR1 is ENHRY and CDR2 SYGVKD. Trimming removed 2 bases at V and 6 bases at J, with 10 bases between. This CDR3 region has 13 residues. CDR3 coding DNA: TGTGCCATCAGTGAGGGAGGGTATTCTGAAGCTTTCTTT. It specifies CAISEGGYSEAFF.

This clone came up a few times. The genes are TRBV5-8 and TRBJ2-7, with D perhaps TRBD2 (5 bases). V lost 3 bases and J lost 4, with 11 bases in between. Germline loops: CDR1 SGHTS, CDR2 YDEGEE. This CDR3 region has 13 residues. The DNA of the CDR3 is TGTGCCAGCAGCTCTGGGAGAGGGTACGAGCAGTACTTC. Translated, it gives CASSSGRGYEQYF.

The chain combines TRBV7-9 with TRBJ1-4, with D uncertain. The CDR3 length is 15 residues. Germline loops: CDR1 SEHNR, CDR2 FQNEAQ (reference sequence). The germline V and J ends were trimmed by 2 bases and 3 bases, with 10 bases remaining between them. The CDR3 DNA follows: TGTGCCAGCAGCTTATCGGGGTCTGCTAATGAAAAACTGTTTTTT. As protein: CASSLSGSANEKLFF.

This chain connects TRBV5-1 to TRBJ2-7, with 8 bases lining up with TRBD2. The V gene end was trimmed by 2 bases and the J gene end by 2 bases; junction bases not matched to a gene: 6. There are 15 residues in the CDR3. CDR1 and CDR2 from the germline V gene are SGHRS and YFSETQ. The CDR3 bases are TGCGCCAGCAGCTTCGGTGCGGGGGGCCCCTACGAGCAGTACTTC. As protein: CASSFGAGGPYEQYF.

As to this clone: The junction and the germline gene differ at one end; a read error may be behind it. This CDR3 is CASSDRRTIPGLDF. CDR3 coding DNA: TGTGCCAGCAGTGATAGGAGGACTATCCCAGGTCTGGACTTC. The chain links TRBV2 to TRBJ2-7, with D perhaps matching TRBD2 (6 bases). Germline CDR1 SNHLY, CDR2 FYNNEI. There are 14 residues in the CDR3.

The sample holds one count of this clone. The genes are TRBV19 and TRBJ1-5, with TRBD1 as a possible D gene (5 bases). Between the trimmed V and J ends, which lost 6 bases and 0 bases, there was a span of 12 bases. This CDR3 spans 15 amino acids. Per germline, CDR1 LNHDA and CDR2 SQIVND (reference sequence). DNA for the CDR3: TGTGCCAGTAGACTTACGGGGGGTAGCAATCAGCCCCAGCATTTT. This encodes CASRLTGGSNQPQHF.

The chain carries TRBV7-2 and TRBJ2-5, with no clear D. V was cut by 1 base and J by 1 base, with 7 bases left in between. CDR3 size: 14 residues. Germline lookup yields CDR1 SGHTA and CDR2 FQGNSA. The CDR3 here is CASSLVGPQETQYF. CDR3 bases: TGTGCCAGCAGCTTAGTGGGCCCCCAAGAGACCCAGTACTTC.

The chain couples TRBV15 to TRBJ1-3; no definite D call. Trimming stripped 0 bases from V and 1 base from J, with 4 bases between. The germline CDR1 and CDR2 sequences are LNHNV and YYDKDF (reference sequence). CDR3 size: 14 residues. CDR3 sequence: CATSRDRSGNTIYF. CDR3 bases: TGTGCCACCAGCAGAGATAGATCTGGAAACACCATATATTTT.

The sample holds one count of this clone. The chain couples TRBV2 to TRBJ2-1; 7 bases map to TRBD2. This CDR3 has 14 amino acids. Germline CDR1 SNHLY, CDR2 FYNNEI. With V trimmed by 6 bases and J by 10 bases, 12 bases remained unmatched. In nucleotides, the CDR3 is TGTGCCAGCAGGGGTTTTACTAGCGCACAGGAGCAGTTCTTC. Its protein product is CASRGFTSAQEQFF.

This sequence joins TRBV11-3 and TRBJ1-1; 7 nucleotides match TRBD1. The CDR3 spans 13 residues. Germline V gives CDR1 SGHNT, CDR2 YENEEA. V lost 1 base to trimming and J lost 5 bases; unmatched junction nucleotides: 1. This CDR3 reads CASSLVGQTEAFF. The CDR3 DNA is TGTGCCAGCAGCTTAGTGGGACAGACTGAAGCTTTCTTT.

This rearrangement joins TRBV6-1 to TRBJ2-5; 7 bases match TRBD2. The CDR3 runs to 15 residues. J was trimmed by 7 bases and V by 7 bases; bases with no gene match: 15. Germline V gene sequence: CDR1 MNHNS, CDR2 SASEGT. In nucleotides, the CDR3 is TGTGCCAGCAAGACCGGGGGGTACGCGTGGGGGACCCAGTACTTC. Amino acids: CASKTGGYAWGTQYF.

The chain carries TRBV7-6 and TRBJ2-3; D gene uncertain. Germline-derived CDR1 and CDR2 are SGHVS and FNYEAQ. This CDR3 is 13 amino acids long. With 6 bases removed from V and 5 bases from J, the gap between germline ends came to 12 bases. CDR3 region: CASRPLGKDTQYF. CDR3 in DNA: TGTGCCAGCAGACCTCTGGGCAAAGATACGCAGTATTTT.

This clone was counted between two and nine times. The chain links TRBV5-1 to TRBJ1-6, with 7 positions matching TRBD1. The ends lost 4 bases at V and 10 bases at J; junction bases unmatched: 11. This CDR3 is built from 15 residues. Germline V gene data show CDR1 as SGHRS and CDR2 as YFSETQ. The CDR3 loop reads CASSTGTARESPLHF. The CDR3 DNA sequence: TGCGCCAGCAGCACCGGGACAGCTAGGGAGTCACCCCTCCACTTT.

The chain links TRBV6-5 to TRBJ2-1, with 12 bases aligning to TRBD2. The ends lost 5 bases at V and 8 bases at J; junction bases unmatched: 7. Germline V lookup: CDR1 MNHEY, CDR2 SVGAGI. The CDR3 is 15 amino acids. The CDR3 DNA follows: TGTGCCAGCAGTACCCTAGCGGGGGGGCGTCATGAGCAGTTCTTC. This translates into CASSTLAGGRHEQFF.

V and J are TRBV7-2 and TRBJ1-1; D unclear. Germline CDR1 is SGHTA and CDR2 is FQGNSA. This CDR3 contains 13 residues. V was shortened by 5 bases and J by 7 bases, with 14 bases between the two germline ends. Written as DNA, the CDR3 is TGTGCCAGCAGCCTCCTCCGATGGAGTGAAGCTTTCTTT. Amino acid sequence: CASSLLRWSEAFF.

The J gene is TRBJ1-4, the V gene TRBV5-4; 7 bases match TRBD1. The CDR3 spans 13 residues. Germline lookup yields CDR1 SGHNT and CDR2 YYREEE (reference sequence). J gave up 12 bases and V 1 base, and 6 bases lay outside the gene matches. Here the CDR3 reads CASSLTGVAELFF. The CDR3 nucleotides are TGTGCCAGCAGCTTGACAGGGGTGGCGGAACTGTTTTTT.

V and J are TRBV7-6 and TRBJ1-6, with TRBD1 as a possible D gene (6 bases). V was shortened by 8 bases and J by 4 bases, with 18 bases between the two germline ends. This CDR3 has 16 amino acids. CDR1 is SGHVS, CDR2 FNYEAQ, per germline. Here the CDR3 DNA reads TGTGCCAGCTCGCCACAGGGAGTAGGGTATAATTCACCCCTCCACTTT. Translation gives CASSPQGVGYNSPLHF.

A single count supports this clone. The chain carries TRBV7-6 and TRBJ2-7, with a possible D match to TRBD2 (6 bases). Germline values: CDR1 SGHVS, CDR2 FNYEAQ. The CDR3 runs 13 residues. V lost 3 bases and J lost 7, with 13 bases in between. The CDR3 nucleotides read TGTGCCAGCAGCTTTCAAGAGGCGGGGGAGCAGTACTTC. This gives the protein CASSFQEAGEQYF. Together with reference TRBV7-6 and TRBJ2-7, the CDR3 gives the full variable domain: GAGVSQSPRYKVTKRGQDVALRCDPISGHVSLYWYRQALGQGPEFLTYFNYEAQQDKSGLPNDRFSAERPEGSISTLTIQRTEQRDSAMYRCASSFQEAGEQYFGPGTRLTVT.